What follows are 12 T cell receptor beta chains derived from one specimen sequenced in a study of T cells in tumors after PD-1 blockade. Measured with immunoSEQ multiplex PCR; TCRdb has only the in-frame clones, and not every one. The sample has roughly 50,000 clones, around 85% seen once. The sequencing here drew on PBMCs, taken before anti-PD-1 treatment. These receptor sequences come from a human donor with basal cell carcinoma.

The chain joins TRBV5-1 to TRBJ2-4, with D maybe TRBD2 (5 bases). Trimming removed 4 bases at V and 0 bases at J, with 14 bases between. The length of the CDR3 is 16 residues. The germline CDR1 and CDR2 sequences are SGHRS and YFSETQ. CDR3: CASSADGLIAKNIQYF. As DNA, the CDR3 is TGCGCCAGCAGCGCCGATGGACTGATAGCCAAAAACATTCAGTACTTC.

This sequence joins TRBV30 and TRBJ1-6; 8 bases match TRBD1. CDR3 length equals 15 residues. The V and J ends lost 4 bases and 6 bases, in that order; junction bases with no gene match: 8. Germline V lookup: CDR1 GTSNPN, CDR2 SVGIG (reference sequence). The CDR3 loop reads CAWTAGTGVNSPLHF. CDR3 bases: TGTGCCTGGACCGCGGGGACAGGTGTTAATTCACCCCTCCACTTT.

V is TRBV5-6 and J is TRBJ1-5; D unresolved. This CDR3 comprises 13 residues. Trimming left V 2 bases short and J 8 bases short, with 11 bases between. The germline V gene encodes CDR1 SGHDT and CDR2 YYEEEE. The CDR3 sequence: CASSFTRREPQHF. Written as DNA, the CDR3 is TGTGCCAGCAGCTTCACCAGGAGAGAGCCCCAGCATTTT.

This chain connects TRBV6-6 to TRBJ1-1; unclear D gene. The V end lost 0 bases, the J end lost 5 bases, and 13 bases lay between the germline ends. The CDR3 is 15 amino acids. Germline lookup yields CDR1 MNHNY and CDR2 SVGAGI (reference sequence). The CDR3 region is CASSYSLQPATEAFF. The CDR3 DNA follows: TGTGCCAGCAGTTACTCTCTCCAACCGGCGACTGAAGCTTTCTTT.

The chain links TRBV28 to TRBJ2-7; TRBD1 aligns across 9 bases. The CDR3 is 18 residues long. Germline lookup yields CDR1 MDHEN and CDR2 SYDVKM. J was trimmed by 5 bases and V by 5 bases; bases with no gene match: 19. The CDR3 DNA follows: TGTGCCAGCAGTCTAAGGAGAGGGGTTGGGACAGGGAGGAACGAGCAGTACTTC. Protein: CASSLRRGVGTGRNEQYF.

The DNA for the CDR3 is TGTGCCAGCAGCTGGGGGTCGGATAACTCTGGAAACACCATATATTTT. As protein: CASSWGSDNSGNTIYF. The rearrangement uses TRBV9 and TRBJ1-3, with D perhaps TRBD1 (5 bases). The CDR3 spans 16 residues. Germline V CDR1 and CDR2: SGDLS, YYNGEE. The germline V and J ends were trimmed by 4 bases and 0 bases, with 14 bases remaining between them.

CDR3 sequence reads: CASSIPGQGSPGTQYF. The DNA of the CDR3 is TGTGCCAGCAGCATACCGGGACAGGGGAGCCCCGGGACCCAGTACTTC. The V and J genes are TRBV7-9 and TRBJ2-5; 10 nucleotides align to TRBD1. Trimming cost V 5 bases and J 7 bases; bases outside gene matches: 13. Germline CDR1 is SEHNR and CDR2 is FQNEAQ (reference sequence). The CDR3 length is 16 residues.

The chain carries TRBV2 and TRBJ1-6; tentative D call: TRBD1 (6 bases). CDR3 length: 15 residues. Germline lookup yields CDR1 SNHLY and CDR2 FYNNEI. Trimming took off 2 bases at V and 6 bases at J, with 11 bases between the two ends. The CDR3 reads CASSEPGTLNSPLHF. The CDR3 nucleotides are TGTGCCAGCAGTGAACCCGGGACACTTAATTCACCCCTCCACTTT.

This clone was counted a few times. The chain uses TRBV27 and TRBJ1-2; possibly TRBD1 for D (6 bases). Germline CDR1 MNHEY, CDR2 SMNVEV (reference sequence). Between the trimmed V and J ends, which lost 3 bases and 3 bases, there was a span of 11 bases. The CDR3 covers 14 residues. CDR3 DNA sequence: TGTGCCAGCAGTTTGGGAGGGGGTTACTATGGCTACACCTTC. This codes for CASSLGGGYYGYTF.

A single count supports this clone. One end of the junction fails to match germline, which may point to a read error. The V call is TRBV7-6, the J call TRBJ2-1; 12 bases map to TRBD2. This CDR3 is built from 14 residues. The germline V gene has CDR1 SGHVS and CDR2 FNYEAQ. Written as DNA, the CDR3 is TGTGCCAGCAGCCTAGCGGGGGGGAGCAATGAGCAGTTCTTC. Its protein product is CASSLAGGSNEQFF.

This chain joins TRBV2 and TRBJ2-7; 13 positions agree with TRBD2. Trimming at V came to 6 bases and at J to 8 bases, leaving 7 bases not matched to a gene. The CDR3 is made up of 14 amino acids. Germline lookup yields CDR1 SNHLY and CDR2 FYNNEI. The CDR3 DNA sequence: TGTGCCAGCAGGGGACTAGCGGGGTATACGAAGCAGTACTTC. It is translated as CASRGLAGYTKQYF.

The CDR3, as DNA: TGTGCCAGCTCACCAGGATATAGCAATCAGCCCCAGCATTTT. It is translated as CASSPGYSNQPQHF. V and J are TRBV18 and TRBJ1-5; D gene ambiguous. V was shortened by 2 bases and J by 0 bases, with 5 bases between the two germline ends. This CDR3 spans 14 amino acids. Germline assignment: CDR1 KGHSH and CDR2 LQKENI.